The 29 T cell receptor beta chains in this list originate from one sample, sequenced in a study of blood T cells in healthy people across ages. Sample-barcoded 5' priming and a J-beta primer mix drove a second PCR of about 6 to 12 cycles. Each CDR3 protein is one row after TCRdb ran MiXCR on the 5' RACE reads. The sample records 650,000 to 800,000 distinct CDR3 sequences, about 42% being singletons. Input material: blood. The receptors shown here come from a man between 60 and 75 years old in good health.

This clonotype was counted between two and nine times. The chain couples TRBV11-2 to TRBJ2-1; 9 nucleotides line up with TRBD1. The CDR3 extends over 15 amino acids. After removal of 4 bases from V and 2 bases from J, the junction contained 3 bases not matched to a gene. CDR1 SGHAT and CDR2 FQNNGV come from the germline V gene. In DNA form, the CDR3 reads TGTGCCAGCAGCTCCCGACAGGGGGCCTACAATGAGCAGTTCTTC. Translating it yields CASSSRQGAYNEQFF.

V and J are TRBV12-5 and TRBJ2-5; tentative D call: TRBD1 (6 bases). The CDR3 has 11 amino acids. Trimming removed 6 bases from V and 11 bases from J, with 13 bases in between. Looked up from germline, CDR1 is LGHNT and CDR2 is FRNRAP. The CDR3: CASGQGIGQYF. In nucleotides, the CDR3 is TGTGCTAGTGGACAGGGAATTGGGCAGTACTTC.

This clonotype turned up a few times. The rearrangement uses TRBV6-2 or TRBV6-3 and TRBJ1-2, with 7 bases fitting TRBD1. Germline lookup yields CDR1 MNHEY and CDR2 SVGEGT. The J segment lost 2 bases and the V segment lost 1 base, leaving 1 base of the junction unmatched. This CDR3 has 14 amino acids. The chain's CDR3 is CASSYWDSNYGYTF. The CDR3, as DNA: TGTGCCAGCAGTTACTGGGACAGCAACTATGGCTACACCTTC.

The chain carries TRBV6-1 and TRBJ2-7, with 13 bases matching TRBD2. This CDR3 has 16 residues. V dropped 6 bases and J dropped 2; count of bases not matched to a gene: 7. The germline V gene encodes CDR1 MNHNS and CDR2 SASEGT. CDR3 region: CASRGTGTSGAYEQYF. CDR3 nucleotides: TGTGCCAGCAGGGGTACCGGGACTAGCGGGGCCTACGAGCAGTACTTC.

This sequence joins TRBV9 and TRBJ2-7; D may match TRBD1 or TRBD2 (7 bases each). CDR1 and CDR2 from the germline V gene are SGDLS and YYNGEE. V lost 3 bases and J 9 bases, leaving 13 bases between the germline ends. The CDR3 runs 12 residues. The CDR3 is CASSESGGVQYF. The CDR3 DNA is TGTGCCAGCAGCGAATCAGGGGGGGTGCAGTACTTC.

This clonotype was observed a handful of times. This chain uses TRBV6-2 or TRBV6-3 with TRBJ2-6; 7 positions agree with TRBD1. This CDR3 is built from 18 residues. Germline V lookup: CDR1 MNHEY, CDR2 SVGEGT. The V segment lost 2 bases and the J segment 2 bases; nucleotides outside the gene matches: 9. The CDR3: CASSYPRTGFPGANVLTF. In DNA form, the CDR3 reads TGTGCCAGCAGTTACCCAAGGACAGGTTTCCCTGGGGCCAACGTCCTGACTTTC.

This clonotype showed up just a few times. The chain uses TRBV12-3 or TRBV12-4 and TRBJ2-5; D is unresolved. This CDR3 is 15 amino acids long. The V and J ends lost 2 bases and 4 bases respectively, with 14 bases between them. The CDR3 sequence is CASSLFEVKSETQYF. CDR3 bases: TGTGCCAGCAGTTTATTCGAAGTGAAATCAGAGACCCAGTACTTC.

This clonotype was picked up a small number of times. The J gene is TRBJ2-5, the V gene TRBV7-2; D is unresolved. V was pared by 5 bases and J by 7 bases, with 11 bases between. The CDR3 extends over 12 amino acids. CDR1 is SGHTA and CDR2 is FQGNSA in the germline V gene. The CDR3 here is CASSGYGGTQYF. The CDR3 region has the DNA TGTGCCAGCAGCGGCTATGGTGGGACCCAGTACTTC.

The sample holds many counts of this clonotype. CDR3 coding DNA: TGTGCCAGCAGACGAACAGGGCTGTACGAGCAGTACTTC. It encodes CASRRTGLYEQYF. The genes are TRBV2 and TRBJ2-7, with D possibly TRBD1 on 6 matching bases. Trimming stripped 6 bases from V and 4 bases from J, with 13 bases between. Per germline, CDR1 SNHLY and CDR2 FYNNEI. The CDR3 runs to 13 residues.

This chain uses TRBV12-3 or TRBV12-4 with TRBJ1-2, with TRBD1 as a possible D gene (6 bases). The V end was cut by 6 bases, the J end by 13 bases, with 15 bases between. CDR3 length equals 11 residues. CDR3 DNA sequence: TGTGCCAGCAGCCTAGGGGGGAAAGGCACCTTC. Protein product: CASSLGGKGTF.

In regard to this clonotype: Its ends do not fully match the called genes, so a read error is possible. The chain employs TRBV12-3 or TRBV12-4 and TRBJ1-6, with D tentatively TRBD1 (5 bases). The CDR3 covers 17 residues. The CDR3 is CASSRAGRASYNSPPHF. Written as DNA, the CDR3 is TGTGCCAGCAGTCGCGCGGGACGAGCCTCCTATAATTCACCCCCCCACTTT.

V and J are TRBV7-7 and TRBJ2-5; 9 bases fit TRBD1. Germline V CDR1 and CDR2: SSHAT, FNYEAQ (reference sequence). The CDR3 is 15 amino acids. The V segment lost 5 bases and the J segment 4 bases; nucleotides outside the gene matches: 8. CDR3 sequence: CASSVTGGPLETQYF. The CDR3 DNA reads TGTGCCAGCAGCGTAACAGGGGGCCCCTTAGAGACCCAGTACTTC.

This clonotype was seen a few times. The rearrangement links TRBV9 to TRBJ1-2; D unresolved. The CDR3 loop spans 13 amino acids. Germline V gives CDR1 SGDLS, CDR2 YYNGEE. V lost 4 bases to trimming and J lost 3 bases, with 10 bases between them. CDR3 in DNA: TGTGCCAGCAGCCTGATGGGCGACTATGGCTACACCTTC. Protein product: CASSLMGDYGYTF.

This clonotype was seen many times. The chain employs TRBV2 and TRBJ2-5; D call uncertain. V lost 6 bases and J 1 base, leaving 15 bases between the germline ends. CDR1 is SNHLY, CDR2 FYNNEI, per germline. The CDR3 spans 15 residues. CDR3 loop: CASRAGEKSQETQYF. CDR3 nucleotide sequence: TGTGCCAGCAGGGCAGGAGAAAAGTCCCAAGAGACCCAGTACTTC.

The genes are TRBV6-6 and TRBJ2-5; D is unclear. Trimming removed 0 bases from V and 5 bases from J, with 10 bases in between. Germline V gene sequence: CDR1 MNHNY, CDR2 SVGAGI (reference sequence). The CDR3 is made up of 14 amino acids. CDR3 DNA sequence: TGTGCCAGCAGTTACTCATTGGGGTTTGAGACCCAGTACTTC. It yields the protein CASSYSLGFETQYF.

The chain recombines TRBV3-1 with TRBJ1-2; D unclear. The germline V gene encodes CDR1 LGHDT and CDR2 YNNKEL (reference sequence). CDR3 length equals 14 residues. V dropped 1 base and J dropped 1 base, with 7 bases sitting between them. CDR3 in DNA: TGTGCCAGCAGCCAAGCCACCAGTAACTATGGCTACACCTTC. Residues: CASSQATSNYGYTF.

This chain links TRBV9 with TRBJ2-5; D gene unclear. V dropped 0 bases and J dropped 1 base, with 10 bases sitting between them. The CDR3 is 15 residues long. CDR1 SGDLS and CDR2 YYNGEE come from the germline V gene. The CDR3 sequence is CASSVAPSGQETQYF. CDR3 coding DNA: TGTGCCAGCAGCGTAGCCCCGAGTGGCCAAGAGACCCAGTACTTC. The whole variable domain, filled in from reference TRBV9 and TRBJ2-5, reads DSGVTQTPKHLITATGQRVTLRCSPRSGDLSVYWYQQSLDQGLQFLIQYYNGEERAKGNILERFSAQQFPDLHSELNLSSLELGDSALYFCASSVAPSGQETQYFGPGTRLLVL.

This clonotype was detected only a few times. CDR3 region: CASGFLLGEKLFF. Here the CDR3 DNA reads TGTGCTAGTGGCTTTCTTCTGGGTGAAAAACTGTTTTTT. The rearrangement joins TRBV12-5 to TRBJ1-4, with D unresolved. The length of the CDR3 is 13 residues. Trimming stripped 6 bases from V and 7 bases from J, with 12 bases between. CDR1 is LGHNT, CDR2 FRNRAP, per germline.

CDR3 region: CASSQGQGHSPLHF. CDR3 sequence (DNA): TGTGCCAGCAGCCAAGGACAGGGGCATTCACCCCTCCACTTT. The chain links TRBV3-1 to TRBJ1-6; 8 bases fit TRBD1. The trim removed 1 base at V and 8 bases at J, leaving 1 base unmatched. Per the germline V gene, CDR1 is LGHDT and CDR2 is YNNKEL (reference sequence). This CDR3 comprises 14 residues.

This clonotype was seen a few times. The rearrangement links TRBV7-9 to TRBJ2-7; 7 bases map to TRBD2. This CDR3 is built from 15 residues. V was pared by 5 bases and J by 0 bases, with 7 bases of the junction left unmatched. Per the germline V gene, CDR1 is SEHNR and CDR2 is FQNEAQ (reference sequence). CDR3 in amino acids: CASSRSGANSYEQYF. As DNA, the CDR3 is TGTGCCAGCAGCCGCAGCGGGGCAAACTCCTACGAGCAGTACTTC.

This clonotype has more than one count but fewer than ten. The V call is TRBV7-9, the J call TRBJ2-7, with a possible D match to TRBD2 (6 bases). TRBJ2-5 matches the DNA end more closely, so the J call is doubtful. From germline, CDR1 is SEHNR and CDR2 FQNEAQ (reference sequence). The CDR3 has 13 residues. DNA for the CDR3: TGTGCCAGCAGCGCGGGACGGGAAGAGACCCAGTACTTC. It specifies CASSAGREETQYF.

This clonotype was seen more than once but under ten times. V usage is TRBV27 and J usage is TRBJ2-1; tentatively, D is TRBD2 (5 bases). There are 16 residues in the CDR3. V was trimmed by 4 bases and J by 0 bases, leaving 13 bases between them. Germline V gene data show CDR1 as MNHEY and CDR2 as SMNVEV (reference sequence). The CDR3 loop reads CASSSGVSSSYNEQFF. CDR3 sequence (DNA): TGTGCCAGCAGTTCCGGGGTTTCCAGCTCCTACAATGAGCAGTTCTTC.

The CDR3 spells CASSPQAADTQYF. In DNA form, the CDR3 reads TGTGCCAGCAGCCCCCAGGCGGCAGATACGCAGTATTTT. The chain is built from TRBV7-7 and TRBJ2-3; D not resolved. With 5 bases removed from V and 4 bases from J, the gap between germline ends came to 10 bases. The CDR3 length is 13 residues. Per germline, CDR1 SSHAT and CDR2 FNYEAQ (reference sequence).

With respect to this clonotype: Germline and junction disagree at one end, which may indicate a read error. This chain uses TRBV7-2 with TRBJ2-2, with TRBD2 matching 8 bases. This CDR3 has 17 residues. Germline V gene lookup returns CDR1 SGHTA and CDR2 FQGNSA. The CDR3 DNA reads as TGTGCCAGCAGCGCAGGGGAGCGGGGGTCGAACACCGGGGGGCTGTTTTTT. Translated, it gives CASSAGERGSNTGGLFF.

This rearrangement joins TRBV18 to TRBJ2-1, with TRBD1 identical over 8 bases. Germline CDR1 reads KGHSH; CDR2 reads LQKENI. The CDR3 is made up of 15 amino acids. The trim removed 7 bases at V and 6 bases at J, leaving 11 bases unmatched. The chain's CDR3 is CASYAARGLGNEQFF. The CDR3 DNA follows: TGTGCCAGCTACGCCGCCAGGGGGCTTGGCAATGAGCAGTTCTTC.

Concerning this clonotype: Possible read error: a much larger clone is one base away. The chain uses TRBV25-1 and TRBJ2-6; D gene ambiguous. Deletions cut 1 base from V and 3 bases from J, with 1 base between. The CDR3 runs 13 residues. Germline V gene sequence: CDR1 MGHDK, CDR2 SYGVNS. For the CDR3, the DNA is TGTGCCAGCAGTGAATTTGGGGCCAACGTCCTGACTTTC. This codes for CASSEFGANVLTF.

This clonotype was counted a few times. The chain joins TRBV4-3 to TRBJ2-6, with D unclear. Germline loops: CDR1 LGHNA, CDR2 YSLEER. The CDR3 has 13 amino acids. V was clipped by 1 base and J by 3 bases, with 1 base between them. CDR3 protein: CASSQVGANVLTF. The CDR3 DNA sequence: TGCGCCAGCAGCCAAGTTGGGGCCAACGTCCTGACTTTC.

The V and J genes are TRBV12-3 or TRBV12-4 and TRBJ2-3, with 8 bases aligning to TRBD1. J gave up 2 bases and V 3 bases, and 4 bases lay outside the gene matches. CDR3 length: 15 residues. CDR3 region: CASSFWDRNTDTQYF. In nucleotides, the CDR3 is TGTGCCAGCAGTTTTTGGGACAGGAACACAGATACGCAGTATTTT.

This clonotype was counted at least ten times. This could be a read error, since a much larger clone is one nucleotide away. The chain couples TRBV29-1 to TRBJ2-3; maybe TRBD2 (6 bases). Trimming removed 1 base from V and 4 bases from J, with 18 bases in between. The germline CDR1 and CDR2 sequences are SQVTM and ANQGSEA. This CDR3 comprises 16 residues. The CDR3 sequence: CSVEVLGRAGSDTQYF. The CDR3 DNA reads TGCAGCGTTGAAGTTCTCGGACGAGCGGGTTCAGATACGCAGTATTTT.